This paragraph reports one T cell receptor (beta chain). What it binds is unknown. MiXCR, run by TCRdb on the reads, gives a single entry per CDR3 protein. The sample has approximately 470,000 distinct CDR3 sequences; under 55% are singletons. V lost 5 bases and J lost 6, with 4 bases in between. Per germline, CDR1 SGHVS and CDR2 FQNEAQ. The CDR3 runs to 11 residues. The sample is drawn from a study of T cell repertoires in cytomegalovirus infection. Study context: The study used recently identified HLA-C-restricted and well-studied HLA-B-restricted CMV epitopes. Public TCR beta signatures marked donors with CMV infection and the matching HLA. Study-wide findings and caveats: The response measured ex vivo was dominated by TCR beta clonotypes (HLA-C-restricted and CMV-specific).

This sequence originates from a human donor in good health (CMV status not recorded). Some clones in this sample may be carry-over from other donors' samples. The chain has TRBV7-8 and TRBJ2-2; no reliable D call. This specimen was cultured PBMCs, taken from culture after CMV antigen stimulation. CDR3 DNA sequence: TGTGCCAGCAGCCCCCCCGGGGAGCTGTTTTTT. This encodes CASSPPGELFF.